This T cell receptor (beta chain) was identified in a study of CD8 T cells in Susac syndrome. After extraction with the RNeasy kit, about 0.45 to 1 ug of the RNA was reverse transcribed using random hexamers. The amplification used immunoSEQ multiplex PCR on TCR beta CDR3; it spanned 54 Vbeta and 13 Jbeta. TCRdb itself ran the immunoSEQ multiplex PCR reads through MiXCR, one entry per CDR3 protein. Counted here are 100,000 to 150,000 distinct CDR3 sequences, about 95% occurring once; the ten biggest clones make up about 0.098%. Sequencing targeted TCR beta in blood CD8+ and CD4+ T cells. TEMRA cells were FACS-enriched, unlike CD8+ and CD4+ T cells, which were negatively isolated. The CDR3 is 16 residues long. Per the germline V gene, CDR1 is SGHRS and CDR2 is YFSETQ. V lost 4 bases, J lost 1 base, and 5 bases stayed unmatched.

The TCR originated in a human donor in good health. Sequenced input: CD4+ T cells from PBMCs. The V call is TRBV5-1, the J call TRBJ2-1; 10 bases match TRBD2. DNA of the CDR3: TGCGCCAGCAGCCTGGTAGCGGGAGGTTCCTACAATGAGCAGTTCTTC. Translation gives CASSLVAGGSYNEQFF.